The 15 T cell receptor beta chains below were found in one sample sequenced in a study of shared clonotypes between healthy human individuals. Some clones are missing from TCRdb's copy, which holds only in-frame ones; the method was immunoSEQ multiplex PCR. Seen here are approximately 2.1 million clones, over 85% observed once, and the top ten hold roughly 0.36%. The sample comprised naive CD4+ T cells from PBMCs. Subset described: CD45RA+ positively selected. The receptors were gathered from a man younger than 35 in good health. Some clones in this sample may be carry-over from other donors' samples.

The chain uses TRBV10-3 and TRBJ2-7; D is unclear. Trimming took 2 bases from V and 6 from J, leaving 17 bases between them. The CDR3 sequence is 15 residues long. The V gene's germline CDR1 is ENHRY and CDR2 SYGVKD. For the CDR3, the DNA is TGTGCCATCAGTGAGGGTGCTAGGTCTGGGCTCGAGCAGTACTTC. The encoded protein is CAISEGARSGLEQYF.

This clone was detected only once. The chain combines TRBV4-1 with TRBJ2-5; no firm D call. V was cut by 1 base and J by 4 bases, with 7 bases left in between. This CDR3 region has 13 residues. Germline lookup yields CDR1 MGHRA and CDR2 YSYEKL. This CDR3 reads CASSQGTPETQYF. In nucleotides, the CDR3 is TGCGCCAGCAGCCAAGGGACCCCAGAGACCCAGTACTTC.

V and J are TRBV6-7 and TRBJ2-7; D not certain. TRBV6-7 is classed as an ORF, of uncertain function. The CDR3 loop spans 15 amino acids. V dropped 2 bases and J dropped 1 base, with 12 bases sitting between them. The DNA of the CDR3 is TGTGCCAGCAGTTACCACGGACGAGATTCCTACGAGCAGTACTTC. Protein sequence: CASSYHGRDSYEQYF.

The CDR3 protein is CASSLGDRGYSYEQYF. CDR3 coding DNA: TGTGCCAGCAGCTTAGGGGACAGGGGGTACTCCTACGAGCAGTACTTC. V usage is TRBV7-9 and J usage is TRBJ2-7, with TRBD1 matching over 11 bases. The CDR3 consists of 16 residues. V was pared by 1 base and J by 0 bases, with 2 bases of the junction left unmatched. Germline lookup yields CDR1 SEHNR and CDR2 FQNEAQ (reference sequence).

Points on this clone: An end of the junction differs from the germline gene, which may be a read error. V gene TRBV7-2 combines with J gene TRBJ1-5; D remains ambiguous. CDR1 is SGHTA, CDR2 FQGNSA, per germline. The CDR3 contains 9 residues. The CDR3 DNA reads as TGTGCCAGCCCCGTTAGTCTGGATTTT. It is translated as CASPVSLDF.

The chain carries TRBV9 and TRBJ2-1; 14 bases are shared with TRBD2. Per germline, CDR1 SGDLS and CDR2 YYNGEE. Trimming took 4 bases from V and 7 from J; bases not matched to a gene: 16. There are 19 residues in the CDR3. Written as DNA, the CDR3 is TGTGCCAGCAGCCCCTTGGGGGCGGGGGGGACTAGCGGGAGAAATGAGCAGTTCTTC. Protein product: CASSPLGAGGTSGRNEQFF.

This chain joins TRBV27 and TRBJ1-2; 11 nucleotides match TRBD1. Germline assignment: CDR1 MNHEY and CDR2 SMNVEV (reference sequence). After removal of 5 bases from V and 4 bases from J, the junction contained 6 bases not matched to a gene. The CDR3 runs to 15 residues. CDR3 region: CASSTGQGVSYGYTF. CDR3 DNA: TGTGCCAGCAGTACGGGACAGGGGGTTAGCTATGGCTACACCTTC.

The V gene is TRBV11-2, the J gene TRBJ1-2, with 9 bases lining up with TRBD1. The J segment lost 4 bases and the V segment lost 1 base, leaving 4 bases of the junction unmatched. Germline loops: CDR1 SGHAT, CDR2 FQNNGV. CDR3 size: 15 residues. The CDR3 here is CASSLVGTGSYGYTF. The CDR3 region has the DNA TGTGCCAGCAGCTTAGTAGGGACAGGGTCCTATGGCTACACCTTC.

V usage is TRBV5-1 and J usage is TRBJ2-7; 12 nucleotides line up with TRBD1. Germline V gene lookup returns CDR1 SGHRS and CDR2 YFSETQ. The trim removed 1 base at V and 5 bases at J, leaving 7 bases unmatched. CDR3 size: 16 residues. The chain's CDR3 is CASSLRGTGGANEQYF. The CDR3 DNA is TGCGCCAGCAGCTTGAGAGGGACAGGGGGCGCGAACGAGCAGTACTTC.

The rearrangement links TRBV25-1 to TRBJ2-1; 10 nucleotides line up with TRBD2. The V segment lost 0 bases and the J segment 10 bases; nucleotides outside the gene matches: 12. Germline V lookup: CDR1 MGHDK, CDR2 SYGVNS. The CDR3 is made up of 17 amino acids. DNA for the CDR3: TGTGCCAGCAGTGAATATCGATCGAGCGGGAGGGCCGGGGAGCAGTTCTTC. Encoded protein: CASSEYRSSGRAGEQFF.

The chain uses TRBV11-3 and TRBJ2-2; a weak D match, TRBD2 (6 bases). V was cut by 6 bases and J by 0 bases, with 14 bases left in between. The CDR3 is 16 amino acids. Germline V gene sequence: CDR1 SGHNT, CDR2 YENEEA. Here the CDR3 reads CASSRRRDANTGELFF. The CDR3 DNA reads as TGTGCCAGCAGTCGGAGGCGGGACGCGAACACCGGGGAGCTGTTTTTT.

The chain couples TRBV4-2 to TRBJ2-7; TRBD2 matches 7 bases. J lost 4 bases, V lost 1 base, and 4 bases had no gene match. The germline V gene has CDR1 LGHNA and CDR2 YNFKEQ. There are 14 residues in the CDR3. The CDR3 nucleotides are TGTGCCAGCAGCCAAGGGACTAGTCGGTACGAGCAGTACTTC. Encoded protein: CASSQGTSRYEQYF.

The chain combines TRBV19 with TRBJ1-3, with TRBD1 matching over 10 bases. The CDR3 has 16 amino acids. CDR1 is LNHDA and CDR2 is SQIVND in the germline V gene (reference sequence). Germline trimming cut 10 bases from V and 2 bases from J; bases unmatched to any gene: 11. Written as DNA, the CDR3 is TGTGCCACAACGCCTCGAGGACAGGGGGCTGGAAACACCATATATTTT. It translates to CATTPRGQGAGNTIYF.

Here the CDR3 DNA reads TGCGCCAGCAGCTTCGGGGTCCTACAGCGAGTCAACTCCTACGAGCAGTACTTC. Protein: CASSFGVLQRVNSYEQYF. The chain recombines TRBV5-1 with TRBJ2-7; D is possibly TRBD2 (5 bases). The ends were cut back, 2 bases at V and 0 bases at J, with 21 bases in the middle. The CDR3 is made up of 18 amino acids. Looked up from germline, CDR1 is SGHRS and CDR2 is YFSETQ.

The CDR3 coding sequence is TGTGCCAGCAGCCAAGTCGGGGGCCGGGGGACTGAAGCTTTCTTT. Amino acids: CASSQVGGRGTEAFF. The V call is TRBV4-2, the J call TRBJ1-1, with D possibly being TRBD1 (6 bases). Trimming left V 1 base short and J 5 bases short, with 14 bases between. This CDR3 has 15 amino acids. The V gene's germline CDR1 is LGHNA and CDR2 YNFKEQ.